The sequence of this T cell receptor beta chain was determined in a study of beta chain features in type 1 diabetes. Investigators reverse transcribed all isolated RNA, so they sequenced expressed TCRB transcripts. Read counts averaged approximately 3.5 million for samples of naive, central memory and regulatory T cells. Sequencing was performed with immunoSEQ multiplex PCR; in TCRdb, only in-frame clones are kept and a portion is missing. The sample has some 640,000 clones; roughly 13% are singletons. Every sorted population was more than 98% pure. V lost 6 bases to trimming and J lost 5 bases, with 26 bases between them. The CDR3 contains 18 residues. CDR1 is SGHNT, CDR2 YYREEE, per germline (reference sequence). To note about this clone: Its antigen is not identified.

Study-wide findings and caveats: People with Type 1 diabetes carried modestly yet significantly shorter TCRB CDR3s in all four CD4+ subsets.

The chain employs TRBV5-4 and TRBJ2-2; no clear D gene. The sequencing sample was made of naive CD4+ T cells from blood. The TCR comes from a man younger than 35 with type 1 diabetes. The CDR3 bases are TGTGCCAGCACCTCCCAACACTCAATGAAAACTATTACCGGGGAGCTGTTTTTT. The encoded protein is CASTSQHSMKTITGELFF. The full variable domain, with the rest looked up from reference TRBV5-4 and TRBJ2-2, is ETGVTQSPTHLIKTRGQQVTLRCSSQSGHNTVSWYQQALGQGPQFIFQYYREEENGRGNFPPRFSGLQFPNYSSELNVNALELDDSALYLCASTSQHSMKTITGELFFGEGSRLTVL.